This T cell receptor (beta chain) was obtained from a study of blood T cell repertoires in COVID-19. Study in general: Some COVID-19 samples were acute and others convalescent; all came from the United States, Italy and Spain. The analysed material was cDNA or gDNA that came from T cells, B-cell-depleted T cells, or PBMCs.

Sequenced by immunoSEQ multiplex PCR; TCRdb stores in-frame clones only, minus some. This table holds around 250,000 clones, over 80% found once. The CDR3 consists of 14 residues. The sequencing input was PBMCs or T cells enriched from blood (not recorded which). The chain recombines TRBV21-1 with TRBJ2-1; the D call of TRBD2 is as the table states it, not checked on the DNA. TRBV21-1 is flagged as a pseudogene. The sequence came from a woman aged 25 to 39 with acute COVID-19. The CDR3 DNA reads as TGTGCCAGCACCAAGTACGGGAAGTGGCATGAGCAGTTCTTC. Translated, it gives CASTKYGKWHEQFF.